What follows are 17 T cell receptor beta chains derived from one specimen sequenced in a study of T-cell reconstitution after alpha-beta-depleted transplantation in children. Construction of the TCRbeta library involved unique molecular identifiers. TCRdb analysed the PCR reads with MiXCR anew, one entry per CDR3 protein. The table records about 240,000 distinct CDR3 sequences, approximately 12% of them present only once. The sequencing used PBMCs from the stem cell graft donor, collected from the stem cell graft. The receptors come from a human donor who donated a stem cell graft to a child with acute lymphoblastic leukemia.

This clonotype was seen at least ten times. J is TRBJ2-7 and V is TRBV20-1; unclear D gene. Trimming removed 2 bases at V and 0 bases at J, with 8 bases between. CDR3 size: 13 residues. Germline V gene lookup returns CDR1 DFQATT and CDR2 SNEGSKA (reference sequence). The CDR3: CSARRDGSYEQYF. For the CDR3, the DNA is TGCAGTGCTAGACGCGACGGCTCCTACGAGCAGTACTTC.

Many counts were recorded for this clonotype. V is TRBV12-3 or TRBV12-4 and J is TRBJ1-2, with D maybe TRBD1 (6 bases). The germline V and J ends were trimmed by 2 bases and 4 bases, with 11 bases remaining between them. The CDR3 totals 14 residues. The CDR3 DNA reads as TGTGCCAGCAGTTTACAGGGGTCCCTCTATGGCTACACCTTC. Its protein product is CASSLQGSLYGYTF.

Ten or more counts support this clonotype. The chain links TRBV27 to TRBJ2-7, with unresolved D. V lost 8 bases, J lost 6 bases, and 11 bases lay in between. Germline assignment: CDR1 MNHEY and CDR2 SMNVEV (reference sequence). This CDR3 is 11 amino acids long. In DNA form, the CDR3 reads TGTGCCAGCGGGGAATGGGGCGAGCAGTACTTC. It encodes CASGEWGEQYF.

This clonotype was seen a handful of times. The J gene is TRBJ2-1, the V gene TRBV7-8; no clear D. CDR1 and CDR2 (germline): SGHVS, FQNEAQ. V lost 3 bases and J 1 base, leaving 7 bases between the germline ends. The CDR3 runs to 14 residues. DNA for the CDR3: TGTGCCAGCAGCTTGGTCGTATCCTACAATGAGCAGTTCTTC. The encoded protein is CASSLVVSYNEQFF.

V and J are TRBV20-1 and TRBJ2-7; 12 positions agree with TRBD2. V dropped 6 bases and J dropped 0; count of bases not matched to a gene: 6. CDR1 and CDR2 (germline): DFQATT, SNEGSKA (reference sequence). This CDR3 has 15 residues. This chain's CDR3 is CSAQLGLAGSYEQYF. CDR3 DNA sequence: TGCAGTGCCCAGCTGGGACTAGCGGGCTCCTACGAGCAGTACTTC.

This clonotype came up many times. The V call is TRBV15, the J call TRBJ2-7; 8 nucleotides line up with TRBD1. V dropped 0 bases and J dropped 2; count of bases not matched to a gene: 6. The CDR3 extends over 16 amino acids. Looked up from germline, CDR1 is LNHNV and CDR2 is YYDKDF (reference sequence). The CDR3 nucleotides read TGTGCCACCAGCAGAGAGGACAGGGCCCTTCCCTACGAGCAGTACTTC. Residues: CATSREDRALPYEQYF.

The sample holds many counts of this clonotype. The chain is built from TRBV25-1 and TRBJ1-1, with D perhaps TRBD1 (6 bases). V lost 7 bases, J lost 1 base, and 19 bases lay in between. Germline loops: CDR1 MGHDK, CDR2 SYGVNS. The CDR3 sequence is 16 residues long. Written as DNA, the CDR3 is TGTGCCAGCAAACCCGACTCCGGGGGCCAGAACACTGAAGCTTTCTTT. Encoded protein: CASKPDSGGQNTEAFF.

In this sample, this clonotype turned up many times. The CDR3 DNA reads TGCGCCAGCAGCTTGGATTGGGCCGAGCAGTTCTTC. It is translated as CASSLDWAEQFF. The rearrangement uses TRBV5-1 and TRBJ2-1; D ambiguous. The CDR3 length is 12 residues. V was shortened by 0 bases and J by 10 bases, with 8 bases between the two germline ends. Germline V lookup: CDR1 SGHRS, CDR2 YFSETQ.

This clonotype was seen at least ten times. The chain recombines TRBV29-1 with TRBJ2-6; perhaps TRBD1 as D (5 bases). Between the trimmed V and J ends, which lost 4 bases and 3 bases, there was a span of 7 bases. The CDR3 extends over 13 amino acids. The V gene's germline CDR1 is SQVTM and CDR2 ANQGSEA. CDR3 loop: CSVVGVGANVLTF. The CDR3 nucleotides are TGCAGCGTTGTAGGGGTTGGGGCCAACGTCCTGACTTTC.

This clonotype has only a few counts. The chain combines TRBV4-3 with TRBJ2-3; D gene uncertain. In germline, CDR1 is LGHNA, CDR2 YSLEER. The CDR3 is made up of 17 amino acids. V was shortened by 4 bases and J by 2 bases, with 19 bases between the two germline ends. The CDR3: CASSPRASFALTDTQYF. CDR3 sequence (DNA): TGCGCCAGCAGCCCGAGAGCGAGTTTTGCGCTCACAGATACGCAGTATTTT.

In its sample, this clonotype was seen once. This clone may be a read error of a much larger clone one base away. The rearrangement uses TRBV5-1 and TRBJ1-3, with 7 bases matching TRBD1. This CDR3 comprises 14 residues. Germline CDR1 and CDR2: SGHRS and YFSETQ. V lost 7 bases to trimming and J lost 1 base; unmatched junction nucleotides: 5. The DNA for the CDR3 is TGCGCCAGCGGCGCACAGGGGTCTGGAAACACCATATATTTT. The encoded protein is CASGAQGSGNTIYF.

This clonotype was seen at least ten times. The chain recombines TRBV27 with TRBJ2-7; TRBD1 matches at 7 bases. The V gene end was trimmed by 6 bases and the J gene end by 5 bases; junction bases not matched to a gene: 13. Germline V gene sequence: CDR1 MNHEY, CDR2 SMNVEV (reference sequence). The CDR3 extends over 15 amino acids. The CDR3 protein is CASSYAPDRADEQYF. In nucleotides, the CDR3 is TGTGCCAGCAGCTACGCCCCTGACAGGGCCGACGAGCAGTACTTC.

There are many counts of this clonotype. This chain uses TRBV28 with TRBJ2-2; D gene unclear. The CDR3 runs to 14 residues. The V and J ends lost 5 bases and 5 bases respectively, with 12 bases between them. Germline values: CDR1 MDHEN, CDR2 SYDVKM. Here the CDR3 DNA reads TGTGCCAGCAGTGCGGTAGGAGATACCGGGGAGCTGTTTTTT. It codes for CASSAVGDTGELFF.

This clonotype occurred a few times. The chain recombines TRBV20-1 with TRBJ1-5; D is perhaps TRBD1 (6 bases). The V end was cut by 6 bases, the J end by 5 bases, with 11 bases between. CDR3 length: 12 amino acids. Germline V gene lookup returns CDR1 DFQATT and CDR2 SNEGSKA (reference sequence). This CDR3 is CSAGAGDQPQHF. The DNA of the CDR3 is TGCAGTGCCGGGGCAGGGGATCAGCCCCAGCATTTT.

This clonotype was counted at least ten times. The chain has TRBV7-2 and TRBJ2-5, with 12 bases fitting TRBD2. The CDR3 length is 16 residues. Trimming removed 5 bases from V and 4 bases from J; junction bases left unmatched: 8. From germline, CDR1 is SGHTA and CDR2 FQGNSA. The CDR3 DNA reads TGTGCCAGCAGCCCTCTAGCGGGGGGGCCGAGAGAGACCCAGTACTTC. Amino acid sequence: CASSPLAGGPRETQYF.

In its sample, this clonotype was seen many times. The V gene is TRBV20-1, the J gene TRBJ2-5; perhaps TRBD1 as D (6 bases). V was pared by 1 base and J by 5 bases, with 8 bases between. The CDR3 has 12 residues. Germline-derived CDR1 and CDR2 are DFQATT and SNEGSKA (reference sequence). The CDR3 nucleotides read TGCAGTGCTAGAGCAGGGGCCGAGACCCAGTACTTC. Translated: CSARAGAETQYF.

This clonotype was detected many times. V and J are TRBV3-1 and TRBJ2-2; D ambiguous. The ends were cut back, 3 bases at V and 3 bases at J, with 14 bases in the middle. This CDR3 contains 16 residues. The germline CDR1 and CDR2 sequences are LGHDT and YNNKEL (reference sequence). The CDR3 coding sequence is TGTGCCAGCAGCCATTACGGAGACGGTCACACCGGGGAGCTGTTTTTT. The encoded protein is CASSHYGDGHTGELFF.